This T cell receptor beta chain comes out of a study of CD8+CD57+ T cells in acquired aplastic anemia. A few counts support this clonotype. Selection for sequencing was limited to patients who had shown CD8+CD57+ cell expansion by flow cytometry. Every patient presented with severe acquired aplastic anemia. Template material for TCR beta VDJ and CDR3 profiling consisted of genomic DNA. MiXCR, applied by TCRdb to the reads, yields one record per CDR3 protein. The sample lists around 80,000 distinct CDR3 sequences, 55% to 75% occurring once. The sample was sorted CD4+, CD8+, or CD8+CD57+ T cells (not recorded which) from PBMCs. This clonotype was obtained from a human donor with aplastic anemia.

Here the CDR3 reads CAISDGTGVNYEQYF. For the CDR3, the DNA is TGTGCCATCAGTGACGGGACAGGGGTGAACTACGAGCAGTACTTC. The chain recombines TRBV10-3 with TRBJ2-7, with TRBD1 matching 10 bases. Germline CDR1 reads ENHRY; CDR2 reads SYGVKD. This CDR3 region has 15 residues. V lost 3 bases to trimming and J lost 3 bases; unmatched junction nucleotides: 5.